This TCR beta chain stems from a study of CD8+ T cells in alopecia areata. Study context: Dosing spanned 6 to 18 months on tofacitinib, then 6 months off drug.

Remarks on this clone: Antigen unknown.

Treatment given: oral pan-JAK inhibitor, 5-10 mg twice daily. Study conclusions and caveats: Expanded CD8+ clones among the top 100, and scalp clonality, were significantly decreased by tofacitinib. Under tofacitinib, numerous expanded lesional clonotypes remained detectable in scalp and blood. One nonresponder leaves baseline CD8+ expansion's link to response uncertain.

The CDR3 contains 14 residues. The germline V and J ends were trimmed by 4 bases and 4 bases, with 12 bases remaining between them. Germline assignment: CDR1 SNHLY and CDR2 FYNNEI. cDNA serving as the sequencing template came from extracted, reverse transcribed RNA. Only in-frame clones appear in the TCRdb table, and some are missing; sequencing was by immunoSEQ multiplex PCR. Of over 100,000 clones in the sample, about half were seen once. This specimen consisted of CD4+ T cells sorted from blood, obtained at week 4, from a patient treated with tofacitinib. The clonotype comes from a human donor with alopecia areata. The chain has TRBV2 and TRBJ2-3, with D tentatively TRBD1 or TRBD2 (5 bases each). CDR3 in amino acids: CASSVSGPPDTQYF. CDR3 DNA: TGTGCCAGCAGTGTGTCGGGGCCCCCAGATACGCAGTATTTT.